Listed here are 4 T cell receptor beta chains from one sample, sequenced in a study of blood T cell repertoires in COVID-19. The method was immunoSEQ multiplex PCR; TCRdb's version includes in-frame clones alone and lacks a portion of them. The repertoire consists of 150,000 or so clones, with roughly 83% occurring once and the leading ten covering around 4.8%. Sequenced sample: PBMCs or T cells enriched from blood (not recorded which). These receptors originate from a woman in her fifties or sixties who had recovered from COVID-19.

The chain combines TRBV10-3 with TRBJ2-5; 7 bases are a match to TRBD1. Trimming cost V 0 bases and J 4 bases; bases outside gene matches: 5. The germline gives CDR1 ENHRY, CDR2 SYGVKD. The CDR3 is 15 amino acids. The CDR3 reads CAISESAGGIETQYF. DNA of the CDR3: TGTGCCATCAGTGAGTCGGCAGGGGGAATAGAGACCCAGTACTTC.

The chain joins TRBV10-3 to TRBJ2-5; 9 nucleotides line up with TRBD1. This CDR3 contains 15 residues. The germline gives CDR1 ENHRY, CDR2 SYGVKD. Unmatched junction bases numbered 6, after V lost 3 bases and J lost 4 bases. The CDR3 DNA reads as TGTGCCATCAGTGATTCCGGGACAGGGCTAGAGACCCAGTACTTC. Amino acid sequence: CAISDSGTGLETQYF.

The gene calls are TRBV30 and TRBJ1-2, with 12 positions matching TRBD1. Germline CDR1 and CDR2: GTSNPN and SVGIG (reference sequence). V dropped 2 bases and J dropped 6; count of bases not matched to a gene: 13. CDR3 size: 17 residues. The CDR3 spells CAWSRTLGTGGPHGYTF. The CDR3 nucleotides read TGTGCCTGGAGTCGTACATTAGGGACAGGGGGCCCCCATGGCTACACCTTC.

The V gene is TRBV18, the J gene TRBJ1-5; TRBD1 agrees at 7 bases. The junction had 2 bases not matched to a gene; V was cut back by 6 bases and J by 3 bases. This CDR3 spans 13 amino acids. In germline, CDR1 is KGHSH, CDR2 LQKENI. This CDR3 reads CASSGQDNQPQHF. CDR3 coding DNA: TGTGCCAGCTCCGGACAGGACAATCAGCCCCAGCATTTT.